This note documents a single T cell receptor (beta chain) sequence. TCR beta CDR3 region amplification was performed from RNA transcripts. HTBI primers were the set used in a first-round RT-PCR of the TCR CDR3. TCRdb re-derived calls from the multiplex PCR reads in MiXCR, one entry per CDR3 protein. The profile covers approximately 740,000 distinct CDR3 sequences, with less than 15% appearing a single time and approximately 10% taken by the ten largest. It was considered stable Graves' hyperthyroidism when ophthalmopathy did not progress within 18 months. Newly diagnosed patients aged 18 to 65 had hyperthyroidism of under 2 months' duration. This sample holds PBMCs from about 9.3 ml fresh peripheral blood. This specimen comes from a study of T cells in Graves' hyperthyroidism and ophthalmopathy. This TCR was sampled from a woman under 30 with Graves' hyperthyroidism. The sequencing input was blood.

CDR3 residues: CASSYGTSSREQFF. In DNA, the CDR3 is TGTGCCAGCAGTTACGGGACTAGCTCCCGCGAGCAGTTCTTC. The genes are TRBV6-2 or TRBV6-3 and TRBJ2-7, with 9 bases lining up with TRBD2. The J call may be faulty, since TRBJ2-1 better matches the DNA end. This CDR3 spans 14 amino acids. Germline V gene data show CDR1 as MNHEY and CDR2 as SVGEGT.